What follows describes a single T cell receptor (beta chain). Its target is not known. It was by quantitative 5'-RACE with molecular barcodes that TCR beta libraries were made. One entry per CDR3 protein results from TCRdb running MiXCR on the 5' RACE reads. The sample carries 75,000 to 95,000 distinct CDR3 sequences, about 8.3% recorded once. This record comes from a study of CD8 T cells in ankylosing spondylitis. Study-level results: Some motif variants were previously reported in reactive arthritis synovial fluid and blood. For ankylosing spondylitis blood, a TCR beta motif of several highly homologous variants appeared characteristic. Reported data indicate significant enrichment of disease-linked clones within matched ankylosing spondylitis synovial fluid. Clones that were linked to disease were CD8+ and were relatively rare in peripheral blood.

The CDR3 is 12 amino acids. V was shortened by 6 bases and J by 7 bases, with 10 bases between the two germline ends. CDR1 is DFQATT and CDR2 is SNEGSKA in the germline V gene (reference sequence). The material sequenced was blood, either unsorted or a sorted T cell fraction (not recorded which). This clonotype was obtained from a male donor with ankylosing spondylitis. The rearrangement joins TRBV20-1 to TRBJ1-6, with D possibly being TRBD1 (6 bases). Here the CDR3 reads CSATGPNSPLHF. The CDR3 bases are TGCAGTGCCACAGGGCCGAATTCACCCCTCCACTTT.